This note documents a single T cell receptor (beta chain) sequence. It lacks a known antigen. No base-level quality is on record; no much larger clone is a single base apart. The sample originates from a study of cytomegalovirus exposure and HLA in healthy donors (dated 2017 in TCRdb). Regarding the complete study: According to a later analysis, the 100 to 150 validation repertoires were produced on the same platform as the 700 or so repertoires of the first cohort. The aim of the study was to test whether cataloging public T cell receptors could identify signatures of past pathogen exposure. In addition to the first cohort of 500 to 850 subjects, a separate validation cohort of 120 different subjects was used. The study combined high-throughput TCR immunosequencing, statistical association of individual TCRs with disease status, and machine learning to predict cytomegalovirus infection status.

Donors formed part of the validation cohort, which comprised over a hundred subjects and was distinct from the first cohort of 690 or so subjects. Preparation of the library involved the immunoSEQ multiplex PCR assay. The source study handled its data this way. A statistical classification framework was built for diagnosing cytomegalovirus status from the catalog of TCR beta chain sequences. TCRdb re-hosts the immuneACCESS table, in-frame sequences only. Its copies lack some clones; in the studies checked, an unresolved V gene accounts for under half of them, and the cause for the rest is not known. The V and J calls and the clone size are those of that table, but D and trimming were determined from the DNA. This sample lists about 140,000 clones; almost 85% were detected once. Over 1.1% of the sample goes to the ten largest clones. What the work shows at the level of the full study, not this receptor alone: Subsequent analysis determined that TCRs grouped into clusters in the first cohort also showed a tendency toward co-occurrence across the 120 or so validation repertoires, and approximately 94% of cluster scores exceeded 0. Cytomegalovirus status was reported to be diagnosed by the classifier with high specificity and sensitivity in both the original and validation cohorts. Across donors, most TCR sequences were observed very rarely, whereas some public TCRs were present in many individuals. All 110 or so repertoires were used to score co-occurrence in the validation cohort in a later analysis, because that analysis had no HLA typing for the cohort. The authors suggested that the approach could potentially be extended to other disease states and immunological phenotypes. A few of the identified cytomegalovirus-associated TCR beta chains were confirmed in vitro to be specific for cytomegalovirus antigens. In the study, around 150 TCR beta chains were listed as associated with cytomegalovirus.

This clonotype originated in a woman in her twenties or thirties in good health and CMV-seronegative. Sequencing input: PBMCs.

The DNA reads as follows: TGTGCCAGCAGTCGGACAGGGGCGAGTGATTCACCCCTCCACTTT. Its protein product is CASSRTGASDSPLHF. The rearrangement combines TRBV6-1 with TRBJ1-6; TRBD1 aligns with 9 central bases. Including the terminal cysteine and phenylalanine, the CDR3 comprises 15 residues. Kept here is only the CDR3 DNA, which spans 45 bases and is read in frame from base 1. Unmatched junction bases come to 7, with V trimmed by 5 bases and J by 8 bases. CDR1 and CDR2, per the germline V gene, are MNHNS and SASEGT.